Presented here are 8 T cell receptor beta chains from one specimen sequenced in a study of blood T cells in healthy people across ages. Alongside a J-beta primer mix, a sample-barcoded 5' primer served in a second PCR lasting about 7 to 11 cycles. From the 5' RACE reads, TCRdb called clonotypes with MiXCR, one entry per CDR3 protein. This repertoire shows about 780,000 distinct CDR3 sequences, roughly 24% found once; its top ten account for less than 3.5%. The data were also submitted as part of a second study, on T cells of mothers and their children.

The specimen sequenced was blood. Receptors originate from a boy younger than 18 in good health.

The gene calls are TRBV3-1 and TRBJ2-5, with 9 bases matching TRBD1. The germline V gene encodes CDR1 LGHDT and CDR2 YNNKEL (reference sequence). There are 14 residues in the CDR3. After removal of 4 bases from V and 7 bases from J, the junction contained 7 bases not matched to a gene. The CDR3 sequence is CASSPYRGRGTQYF. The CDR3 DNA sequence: TGTGCCAGCAGCCCCTACAGGGGGCGGGGGACCCAGTACTTC.

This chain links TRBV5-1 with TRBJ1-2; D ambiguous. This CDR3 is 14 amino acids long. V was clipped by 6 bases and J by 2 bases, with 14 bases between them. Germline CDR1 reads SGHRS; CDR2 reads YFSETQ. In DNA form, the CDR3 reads TGCGCCAGCAATTTGGGTTGGGGAAACTATGGCTACACCTTC. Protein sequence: CASNLGWGNYGYTF.

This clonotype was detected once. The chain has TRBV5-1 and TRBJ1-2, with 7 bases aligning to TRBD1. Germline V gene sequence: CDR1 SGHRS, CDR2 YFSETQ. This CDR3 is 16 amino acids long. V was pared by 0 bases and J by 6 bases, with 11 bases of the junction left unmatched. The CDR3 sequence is CASSLAFGTADHGYTF. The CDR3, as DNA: TGCGCCAGCAGCTTGGCCTTCGGGACAGCTGATCATGGCTACACCTTC.

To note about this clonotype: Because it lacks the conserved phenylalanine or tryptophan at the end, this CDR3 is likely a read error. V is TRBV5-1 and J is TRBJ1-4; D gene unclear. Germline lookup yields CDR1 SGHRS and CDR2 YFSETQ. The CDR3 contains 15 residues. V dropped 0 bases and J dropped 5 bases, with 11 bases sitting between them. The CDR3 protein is CASSLDGVLNEKLFC. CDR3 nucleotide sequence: TGCGCCAGCAGCTTGGACGGGGTCCTAAATGAAAAACTGTTTTGT.

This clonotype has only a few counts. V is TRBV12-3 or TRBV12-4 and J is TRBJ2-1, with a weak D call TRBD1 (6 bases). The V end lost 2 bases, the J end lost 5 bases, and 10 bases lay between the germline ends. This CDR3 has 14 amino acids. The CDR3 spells CASSLSTGHNEQFF. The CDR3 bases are TGTGCCAGCAGTTTATCGACAGGCCACAATGAGCAGTTCTTC.

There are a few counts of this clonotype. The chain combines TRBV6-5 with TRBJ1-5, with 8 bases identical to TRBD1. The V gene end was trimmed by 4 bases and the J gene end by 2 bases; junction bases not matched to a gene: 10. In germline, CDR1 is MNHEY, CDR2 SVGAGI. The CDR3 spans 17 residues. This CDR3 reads CASSSWTGRIRNQPQHF. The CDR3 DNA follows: TGTGCCAGCAGTTCCTGGACAGGGCGAATACGCAATCAGCCCCAGCATTTT.

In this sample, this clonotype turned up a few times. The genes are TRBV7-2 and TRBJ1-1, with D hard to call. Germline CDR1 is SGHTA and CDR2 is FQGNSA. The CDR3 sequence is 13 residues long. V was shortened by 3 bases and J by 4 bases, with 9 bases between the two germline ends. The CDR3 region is CASSFWSGTEAFF. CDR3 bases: TGTGCCAGCAGCTTCTGGTCGGGCACTGAAGCTTTCTTT.

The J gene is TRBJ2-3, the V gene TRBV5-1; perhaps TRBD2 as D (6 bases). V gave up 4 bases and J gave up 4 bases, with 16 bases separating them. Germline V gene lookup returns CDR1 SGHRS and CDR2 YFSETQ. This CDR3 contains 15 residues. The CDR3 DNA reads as TGCGCCAGCAGCGCCTCACGGGGGAGATCAGATACGCAGTATTTT. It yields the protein CASSASRGRSDTQYF.